This T cell receptor (beta chain) was profiled in a study of CD8 T cells in Susac syndrome. Study-wide context: At the time their blood was drawn, patients with Susac syndrome were either therapy-naive, on corticosteroids (with some of them also receiving intravenous immunoglobulin), or on intravenous immunoglobulin alone.

General study findings and limits: CD4+ T cell repertoires in Susac syndrome lacked clonal expansion.

A quantity of roughly 0.5 to 1 ug RNA underwent reverse transcription using random hexamers. The immunoSEQ assay covered 54 Vbeta and 13 Jbeta segments for CDR3. TCRdb fed the immunoSEQ multiplex PCR reads into MiXCR, producing one record per CDR3 protein. The repertoire has about 240,000 distinct CDR3 sequences, almost 97% of them found once; the top ten carry around 0.1%. Negative isolation was applied to CD8+ and CD4+ T cells, and FACS enrichment was applied to TEMRA cells. The length of the CDR3 is 15 residues. Germline V CDR1 and CDR2: MNHNY, SVGAGI (reference sequence). The germline V and J ends were trimmed by 10 bases and 0 bases, with 17 bases remaining between them. This clonotype has a single count. Its target is not known.

The source is a human donor with Susac syndrome. The rearrangement uses TRBV6-6 and TRBJ2-3; D may be TRBD1 (5 bases). Sample: CD4+ T cells from PBMCs. The CDR3 nucleotides are TGTGCCACCGAGAAAGGGGTCTTTAGCACAGATACGCAGTATTTT. This codes for CATEKGVFSTDTQYF.